The 12 T cell receptor beta chains presented below share a single source sample, sequenced in a study of shared clonotypes between healthy human individuals. TCRdb keeps only in-frame clones here, not all; method: immunoSEQ multiplex PCR. The sample includes about 2.3 million clones, about 90% of them seen just once. The source material was naive CD4+ T cells from PBMCs. Noted subset: CD45RA+ positively selected. These receptors were obtained from a man between 18 and 29 years old in good health. Some clones in this sample may be carry-over from other donors' samples.

The rearrangement uses TRBV19 and TRBJ1-5; D not certain. Trimming removed 5 bases from V and 0 bases from J, with 2 bases in between. The CDR3 sequence is 12 residues long. Germline CDR1 reads LNHDA; CDR2 reads SQIVND (reference sequence). CDR3 sequence reads: CASSVSNQPQHF. Here the CDR3 DNA reads TGTGCCAGTAGTGTTAGCAATCAGCCCCAGCATTTT. Full variable domain (rest looked up from reference TRBV19 and TRBJ1-5): DGGITQSPKYLFRKEGQNVTLSCEQNLNHDAMYWYRQDPGQGLRLIYYSQIVNDFQKGDIAEGYSVSREKKESFPLTVTSAQKNPTAFYLCASSVSNQPQHFGDGTRLSIL.

V is TRBV28 and J is TRBJ2-1; maybe TRBD2 (6 bases). Trimming pared 8 bases from V and 9 bases from J, leaving 17 bases between. This CDR3 spans 13 amino acids. Germline CDR1 is MDHEN and CDR2 is SYDVKM. The CDR3 nucleotides are TGTGCCAGCGAATCGGGAGTCTGGGGTGAGCAGTTCTTC. Protein sequence: CASESGVWGEQFF.

The V and J genes are TRBV10-1 and TRBJ2-7; D gene uncertain. Germline loops: CDR1 WNHNN, CDR2 SYGVQD (reference sequence). The CDR3 extends over 15 amino acids. V lost 3 bases and J 4 bases, leaving 16 bases between the germline ends. CDR3 loop: CASSELIGSVYEQYF. As DNA, the CDR3 is TGCGCCAGCAGTGAATTAATAGGGTCCGTTTACGAGCAGTACTTC.

The chain links TRBV11-3 to TRBJ2-6, with unresolved D. The CDR3 loop spans 16 amino acids. Germline loops: CDR1 SGHNT, CDR2 YENEEA. V was trimmed by 5 bases and J by 2 bases, leaving 13 bases between them. The CDR3 sequence is CASSTRTDTGANVLTF. In nucleotides, the CDR3 is TGTGCCAGCAGCACCAGGACGGATACTGGGGCCAACGTCCTGACTTTC.

This chain uses TRBV7-8 with TRBJ2-3; the match to TRBD2 covers 7 bases. J gave up 6 bases and V 4 bases, and 10 bases lay outside the gene matches. Germline V gene data show CDR1 as SGHVS and CDR2 as FQNEAQ. This CDR3 is built from 15 residues. Written as DNA, the CDR3 is TGTGCCAGCAGCTCCAAAAGCGGGATCATTGATACGCAGTATTTT. Protein product: CASSSKSGIIDTQYF.

The V call is TRBV5-1, the J call TRBJ2-5, with 11 bases matching TRBD2. The V and J ends lost 1 base and 7 bases, in that order; junction bases with no gene match: 9. CDR3 length: 16 amino acids. In germline, CDR1 is SGHRS, CDR2 YFSETQ. Here the CDR3 reads CASSLSSGRPRGTQYF. CDR3 nucleotides: TGCGCCAGCAGCTTGTCTAGCGGGAGGCCCCGGGGGACCCAGTACTTC.

In nucleotides, the CDR3 is TGTGCCAGCAACCCCTTTGCCCAGGCGAGCAATCAGCCCCAGCATTTT. Protein: CASNPFAQASNQPQHF. The chain has TRBV28 and TRBJ1-5, with unresolved D. This CDR3 has 16 amino acids. Trimming stripped 7 bases from V and 1 base from J, with 17 bases between. In germline, CDR1 is MDHEN, CDR2 SYDVKM.

The J gene is TRBJ2-7, the V gene TRBV11-3; D possibly corresponds to TRBD2 (5 bases). Germline values: CDR1 SGHNT, CDR2 YENEEA. This CDR3 has 15 amino acids. Trimming pared 1 base from V and 0 bases from J, leaving 10 bases between. CDR3 sequence reads: CASSLGPGNSYEQYF. The CDR3 region has the DNA TGTGCCAGCAGCTTAGGCCCGGGGAACTCCTACGAGCAGTACTTC.

The chain recombines TRBV10-2 with TRBJ2-7; a weak D match, TRBD2 (5 bases). This CDR3 contains 13 residues. Looked up from germline, CDR1 is WSHSY and CDR2 is SAAADI. V was shortened by 6 bases and J by 3 bases, with 12 bases between the two germline ends. CDR3 coding DNA: TGCGCCAGCAGGGACTTTTCCGGCTACGAGCAGTACTTC. Translated: CASRDFSGYEQYF.

This clone was found a few times. The J gene is TRBJ1-1, the V gene TRBV19; 9 nucleotides line up with TRBD1. Germline V gene sequence: CDR1 LNHDA, CDR2 SQIVND (reference sequence). Trimming removed 3 bases from V and 4 bases from J; junction bases left unmatched: 6. The CDR3 runs to 15 residues. The CDR3 nucleotides are TGTGCCAGTAGTATGCCACAGGGGGCCGGCACTGAAGCTTTCTTT. Its protein product is CASSMPQGAGTEAFF. The variable domain in full, completed from reference TRBV19 and TRBJ1-1, reads DGGITQSPKYLFRKEGQNVTLSCEQNLNHDAMYWYRQDPGQGLRLIYYSQIVNDFQKGDIAEGYSVSREKKESFPLTVTSAQKNPTAFYLCASSMPQGAGTEAFFGQGTRLTVV.

This clone was seen once. V gene TRBV7-9 combines with J gene TRBJ2-7; tentatively, D is TRBD1 (7 bases). There are 14 residues in the CDR3. Germline CDR1 and CDR2: SEHNR and FQNEAQ (reference sequence). V was clipped by 3 bases and J by 5 bases, with 14 bases between them. CDR3 protein: CASSLRDSFDEQYF. For the CDR3, the DNA is TGTGCCAGCAGCTTGCGGGACAGCTTCGACGAGCAGTACTTC.

V is TRBV18 and J is TRBJ2-5; 8 bases align to TRBD2. V lost 3 bases to trimming and J lost 4 bases; unmatched junction nucleotides: 10. The germline V gene encodes CDR1 KGHSH and CDR2 LQKENI. This CDR3 has 16 residues. Written as DNA, the CDR3 is TGTGCCAGCTCACCGAGCGGGAGAGGTGGTGGAGAGACCCAGTACTTC. It codes for CASSPSGRGGGETQYF.